Listed below are T cell receptor beta chains from one sample, sequenced in a study of metastatic and nonmetastatic thyroid tumors. TCRdb used MiXCR to call clones anew from the PCR reads. The sample carries over 50,000 clones, 25% to 30% recorded once. What was sequenced was blood. The receptors stem from a female donor with papillary thyroid cancer or a benign thyroid nodule (not recorded which). Some clones in this sample may be carry-over from other donors' samples. CDR3s include the opening cysteine and the closing phenylalanine or tryptophan. Clone size, where shown, is once, few, many, or a class for clones that have expanded.

V gene: TRBV11-3
clone size: once
CDR3 length: 16
J gene: TRBJ2-7
CDR3 protein: CASSPLLAGVSYEQYF

V gene: TRBV11-1
clone size: .
CDR3 length: 15
J gene: TRBJ2-1
CDR3 protein: CVSSLATSRTNEQFF

V gene: TRBV30
clone size: .
CDR3 length: 13
J gene: TRBJ1-6
CDR3 protein: CAWTIGYNSPLHF

V gene: TRBV28
clone size: few
CDR3 length: 14
J gene: TRBJ1-4
CDR3 protein: CASRPWRLKEKLFF

V gene: TRBV9
clone size: .
CDR3 length: 14
J gene: TRBJ1-2
CDR3 protein: CASSVEDQNYGYTF

V gene: TRBV19
clone size: few
CDR3 length: 14
J gene: TRBJ1-5
CDR3 protein: CASRDRDRGQPQHF

V gene: TRBV20-1
clone size: .
CDR3 length: 13
J gene: TRBJ1-1
CDR3 protein: CSAYRGPNTEAFF

V gene: TRBV4-1
clone size: .
CDR3 length: 14
J gene: TRBJ1-5
CDR3 protein: CASRRQGAGQPQHF

V gene: TRBV20-1
clone size: many
CDR3 length: 13
J gene: TRBJ2-1
CDR3 protein: CSASPDTHNEQFF

V gene: TRBV11-3
clone size: many
CDR3 length: 13
J gene: TRBJ1-1
CDR3 protein: CASSLVQYTEAFF

V gene: TRBV6-1
clone size: .
CDR3 length: 13
J gene: TRBJ1-2
CDR3 protein: CASSELGDYGYTF

V gene: TRBV30
clone size: .
CDR3 length: 12
J gene: TRBJ2-7
CDR3 protein: CAWSWGSYEQYF

V gene: TRBV11-1
clone size: .
CDR3 length: 15
J gene: TRBJ2-1
CDR3 protein: CASSSVLALGNEQFF

V gene: TRBV12-3/TRBV12-4
clone size: few
CDR3 length: 13
J gene: TRBJ1-6
CDR3 protein: CASRGQGNSPLHF

V gene: TRBV4-3
clone size: many
CDR3 length: 13
J gene: TRBJ1-1
CDR3 protein: CASSQVRVRGAFF

V gene: TRBV7-8
clone size: .
CDR3 length: 15
J gene: TRBJ2-7
CDR3 protein: CASSSSGLESYEQYF

V gene: TRBV19
clone size: medium-sized
CDR3 length: 13
J gene: TRBJ2-3
CDR3 protein: CASSPGRNQTQYF

V gene: TRBV3-1
clone size: few
CDR3 length: 14
J gene: TRBJ2-3
CDR3 protein: CASRTSGDTDTQYF

V gene: TRBV5-1
clone size: .
CDR3 length: 14
J gene: TRBJ1-2
CDR3 protein: CASSLDRADYGYTF

V gene: TRBV11-3
clone size: .
CDR3 length: 15
J gene: TRBJ1-1
CDR3 protein: CASSFPTGSNTEAFF

V gene: TRBV25-1
clone size: medium-sized
CDR3 length: 14
J gene: TRBJ2-7
CDR3 protein: CATSRDFPREEQYF

V gene: TRBV18
clone size: .
CDR3 length: 17
J gene: TRBJ1-3
CDR3 protein: CASSPAGSGFSGNTIYF

V gene: TRBV20-1
clone size: .
CDR3 length: 16
J gene: TRBJ2-2
CDR3 protein: CSARDPDRGDAGELFF

V gene: TRBV30
clone size: many
CDR3 length: 18
J gene: TRBJ2-3
CDR3 protein: CAWSVQLSGTGTTDTQYF

V gene: TRBV11-2
clone size: .
CDR3 length: 15
J gene: TRBJ2-7
CDR3 protein: CASSSLYRGSYEQYF

V gene: TRBV6-1
clone size: many
CDR3 length: 11
J gene: TRBJ1-3
CDR3 protein: CAGAGGNTIYF

V gene: TRBV5-1
clone size: .
CDR3 length: 15
J gene: TRBJ2-7
CDR3 protein: CASIPGVSGEWEQYF

V gene: TRBV6-1
clone size: many
CDR3 length: 16
J gene: TRBJ1-6
CDR3 protein: CASSEADSRYNSPLHF

V gene: TRBV28
clone size: few
CDR3 length: 13
J gene: TRBJ2-7
CDR3 protein: CASSSPGSDEQYF

V gene: TRBV28
clone size: medium-sized
CDR3 length: 10
J gene: TRBJ1-1
CDR3 protein: CATKTTEAFF

V gene: TRBV3-1
clone size: .
CDR3 length: 14
J gene: TRBJ2-5
CDR3 protein: CASSPRGSGETQYF

V gene: TRBV24-1
clone size: .
CDR3 length: 16
J gene: TRBJ2-5
CDR3 protein: CATSDDSGTGGETQYF

V gene: TRBV15
clone size: few
CDR3 length: 17
J gene: TRBJ2-3
CDR3 protein: CATSRDLVSNHGDTQYF

V gene: TRBV6-9
clone size: .
CDR3 length: 13
J gene: TRBJ2-1
CDR3 protein: CASSWPDGNEQFF

V gene: TRBV20-1
clone size: many
CDR3 length: 13
J gene: TRBJ2-7
CDR3 protein: CSGRREGLYEQYF

V gene: TRBV10-3
clone size: .
CDR3 length: 13
J gene: TRBJ2-7
CDR3 protein: CAIRETGAYEQYF

V gene: TRBV3-1
clone size: .
CDR3 length: 11
J gene: TRBJ1-2
CDR3 protein: CASSQDYGYTF

V gene: TRBV28
clone size: few
CDR3 length: 15
J gene: TRBJ1-2
CDR3 protein: CASSGGTGGLYGYTF

V gene: TRBV11-3
clone size: .
CDR3 length: 14
J gene: TRBJ2-3
CDR3 protein: CASSGPHSTDTQYF

V gene: TRBV6-2/TRBV6-3
clone size: few
CDR3 length: 15
J gene: TRBJ2-7
CDR3 protein: CASSRAGTGSYEQYF

V gene: TRBV19
clone size: .
CDR3 length: 13
J gene: TRBJ1-3
CDR3 protein: CASSPGLRNTIYF

V gene: TRBV6-6
clone size: .
CDR3 length: 15
J gene: TRBJ1-5
CDR3 protein: CASSYSGQTNQPQHF

V gene: TRBV27
clone size: few
CDR3 length: 14
J gene: TRBJ2-7
CDR3 protein: CASSWGRGSYEQYF

V gene: TRBV27
clone size: medium-sized
CDR3 length: 13
J gene: TRBJ2-1
CDR3 protein: CASSSGLYNEQFF

V gene: TRBV20-1
clone size: .
CDR3 length: 14
J gene: TRBJ2-7
CDR3 protein: CSALGRDQMGEQYF

V gene: TRBV15
clone size: few
CDR3 length: 15
J gene: TRBJ2-1
CDR3 protein: CATSMGTSGSREQFF

V gene: TRBV7-9
clone size: .
CDR3 length: 15
J gene: TRBJ1-1
CDR3 protein: CASSEGQGLNTEAFF

V gene: TRBV7-2
clone size: many
CDR3 length: 12
J gene: TRBJ2-7
CDR3 protein: CASSRPGYEQYF

V gene: TRBV20-1
clone size: .
CDR3 length: 13
J gene: TRBJ2-3
CDR3 protein: CSAPLSRPDTQYF

V gene: TRBV24-1
clone size: .
CDR3 length: 17
J gene: TRBJ2-1
CDR3 protein: CATSDLTASGSYNEQFF

V gene: TRBV19
clone size: .
CDR3 length: 15
J gene: TRBJ2-7
CDR3 protein: CASSIGQGLPYEQYF

V gene: TRBV11-3
clone size: few
CDR3 length: 11
J gene: TRBJ2-7
CDR3 protein: CASSDYYEQYF

V gene: TRBV30
clone size: few
CDR3 length: 12
J gene: TRBJ2-7
CDR3 protein: CACFLPPLEQYF

V gene: TRBV28
clone size: few
CDR3 length: 15
J gene: TRBJ1-2
CDR3 protein: CASSTPTGRADGYTF

V gene: TRBV18
clone size: .
CDR3 length: 13
J gene: TRBJ1-2
CDR3 protein: CASSPTGDGGYTF

V gene: TRBV24-1
clone size: medium-sized
CDR3 length: 15
J gene: TRBJ1-2
CDR3 protein: CATSGGGQLPGGYTF

V gene: TRBV7-6
clone size: .
CDR3 length: 16
J gene: TRBJ2-7
CDR3 protein: CARRGASGSGLNEQYF